This is a list of T cell receptor beta chains from one sample in a study of shared T cell receptors in the human thymus. TCRdb's table, derived via immunoSEQ multiplex PCR, lists solely in-frame clones and lacks some. The table shows hundreds of thousands of clones, with approximately 78% occurring only once. The same sample was also studied in work on human thymus T cells.

The sample taken for sequencing was thymocytes. The source of these receptors is a boy in the first two years of life with a congenital heart defect. Both conserved end residues are part of each CDR3. The D gene is left open where the match is weak. Rows may omit the clone size; those that give it use once, few, many or a size class.

D	J	V	size	DNA	CDR3
TRBD2	TRBJ2-3	TRBV28	NA	TGTGCCAGCAGTTTTTCGTCCAGGGGGCTAGCGGGAGACACAGATACGCAGTATTTT	CASSFSSRGLAGDTDTQYF
TRBD1	TRBJ1-2	TRBV19	NA	TGTGCCAGTAGTACCCCTGCCGGACAGGGGGTAGGCTACACCTTC	CASSTPAGQGVGYTF
TRBD2	TRBJ2-3	TRBV5-1	once	TGCGCCAGCAGCTTCAGACTAGCCTCCACAGATACGCAGTATTTT	CASSFRLASTDTQYF
TRBD1	TRBJ2-7	TRBV25-1	NA	TGTGCCAGCAGTGAATGGGACAGGGGCGGGGAGCAGTACTTC	CASSEWDRGGEQYF
TRBD1	TRBJ1-2	TRBV14	NA	TGTGCCAGCAGCCGACAGGGGGCAAACTATGGCTACACCTTC	CASSRQGANYGYTF
TRBD1	TRBJ2-7	TRBV7-4	NA	TGTGCCAGCACCGGGACAGGGTGCTACGAGCAGTACTTC	CASTGTGCYEQYF
NA	TRBJ2-1	TRBV5-1	once	TGCGCCAGCAGCTGGGAGAGAGAGAGTAATGAGCAGTTCTTC	CASSWERESNEQFF
TRBD2	TRBJ2-5	TRBV30	once	TGTGCCTGGAGTGCCCTCCGACTAGCGGGAGGGGAGACCCAGTACTTC	CAWSALRLAGGETQYF
NA	TRBJ2-7	TRBV4-1	NA	TGCGCCAGCAGCCAAGTCACAGACAACGAGCAGTACTTC	CASSQVTDNEQYF
TRBD2	TRBJ2-5	TRBV9	NA	TGTGCCAGCAGCGGGATAGCGGGAGCGCTGTCGGAGACCCAGTACTTC	CASSGIAGALSETQYF
NA	TRBJ1-6	TRBV5-1	once	TGCGCCAGCAGCCATTGCTCAGGGAGGAATTCACCCCTCCACTTT	CASSHCSGRNSPLHF
TRBD1	TRBJ1-1	TRBV2	NA	TGTGCCAGCAGAGCCGGGACAGGGAACACTGAAGCTTTCTTT	CASRAGTGNTEAFF
TRBD1	TRBJ1-1	TRBV29-1	NA	TGCAGCGGCGACCGGGACAGCGAAAGGTTCCCTAACACTGAAGCTTTCTTT	CSGDRDSERFPNTEAFF
TRBD1	TRBJ1-2	TRBV9	NA	TGTGCCAGCAGCGTCAAGCCCACAGGGGACTATGGCTACACCTTC	CASSVKPTGDYGYTF
TRBD1	TRBJ2-7	TRBV7-4	NA	TGTGCCAGCAGCGTCGACAGGGGGCGGCTAAGCTACGAGCAGTACTTC	CASSVDRGRLSYEQYF
NA	TRBJ2-5	TRBV9	few	TGTGCCAGCAGCGTAGGGCCCCAAGAGACCCAGTACTTC	CASSVGPQETQYF
NA	TRBJ1-2	TRBV14	few	TGTGCCAGCAGCCAAGGACCAGGGGACTATGGCTACACCTTC	CASSQGPGDYGYTF
TRBD2	TRBJ2-1	TRBV27	once	TGTGCCAGCAGTGGGAAGGGACTAGCGGGCTACAATGAGCAGTTCTTC	CASSGKGLAGYNEQFF
TRBD2	TRBJ2-3	TRBV6-1	few	TGTGCCAGCAGTAATAAAGCGGGACCAGATACGCAGTATTTT	CASSNKAGPDTQYF
TRBD2	TRBJ2-7	TRBV28	NA	TGTGCCAGCAGTCCCGGACTAGCGGACACCAACTACGAGCAGTACTTC	CASSPGLADTNYEQYF
TRBD2	TRBJ2-7	TRBV6-1	NA	TGTGCCAGCAGTGCTGGACTAGCGGATTCCTACGAGCAGTACTTC	CASSAGLADSYEQYF
TRBD2	TRBJ2-1	TRBV9	NA	TGTGCCAGCAGCGCACCCGGGACTAGCGAGGGGAAGGGCTACAATGAGCAGTTCTTC	CASSAPGTSEGKGYNEQFF
NA	TRBJ1-5	TRBV15	few	TGTGCCACCCGGGACATGTATAGCAATCAGCCCCAGCATTTT	CATRDMYSNQPQHF
TRBD2	TRBJ2-7	TRBV4-1	NA	TGCGCCAGCAGCTCTCGGACTAGCGGTACCTACGAGCAGTACTTC	CASSSRTSGTYEQYF